This is a list of T cell receptor beta chains from one sample in a study of OX40 agonist ivuxolimab in advanced cancers. Clones were sequenced by immunoSEQ multiplex PCR, and TCRdb holds only the in-frame ones, with some missing. The data hold some 79,000 clones, with 80% to 95% observed a single time. The sample consisted of CD4+ or CD8+ T cells sorted from blood, taken in a trial of the OX40 agonist ivuxolimab. The receptors were gathered from an adult with an advanced solid tumor such as melanoma, head and neck, liver or kidney cancer. CDR3s include the opening cysteine and the closing phenylalanine or tryptophan. The D gene is left open where the match is weak. Size is stated for part of the rows, as once, few or many counts, or as a class when the clone is expanded.

j_gene	v_gene	d_gene	abundance	CDR3nt	CDR3aa
TRBJ2-1	TRBV18	-	-	TGTGCCAGCTCACCACCGGCTAGCGCATACAATGAGCAGTTCTTC	CASSPPASAYNEQFF
TRBJ2-1	TRBV10-3	-	-	TGTGCCATCAGTGAGGGGACCACCATCGATGAGCAGTTCTTC	CAISEGTTIDEQFF
TRBJ2-1	TRBV19	TRBD2	-	TGTGCCAGTAGTATGACTAGCGGTACCGCCTACAATGAGCAGTTCTTC	CASSMTSGTAYNEQFF
TRBJ2-1	TRBV6-1	TRBD2	-	TGTGCCAGCAGTCCTAAGACTAGCGGTCACAATGAGCAGTTCTTC	CASSPKTSGHNEQFF
TRBJ2-5	TRBV25-1	TRBD1	-	TGTGCCAGCAGTGAATCGGGCCGGGACAGTCAAGAGACCCAGTACTTC	CASSESGRDSQETQYF
TRBJ1-2	TRBV7-8	-	few	TGTGCCAGCAGCTTAGCGTCAGATCAAATGATGAACTATGGCTACACCTTC	CASSLASDQMMNYGYTF
TRBJ2-5	TRBV19	TRBD1	-	TGTGCCAGTAGCCCCCGGGGACAGGGAGGGGAAGAGACCCAGTACTTC	CASSPRGQGGEETQYF
TRBJ2-7	TRBV5-1	TRBD1	-	TGCGCCAGCAGCTTCGGGACAGGGGATACCGCCTACGAGCAGTACTTC	CASSFGTGDTAYEQYF
TRBJ1-6	TRBV2	-	-	TGTGCCAGCAGTTACAGGGTACCCCTCCACTTT	CASSYRVPLHF
TRBJ2-1	TRBV7-9	-	-	TGTGCCAGCAGCTTAGTCGGCGCCTACAATGAGCAGTTCTTC	CASSLVGAYNEQFF
TRBJ2-7	TRBV7-8	-	few	TGTGCCAGCAGCTTTCGGGTCTCCTACGAGCAGTACTTC	CASSFRVSYEQYF
TRBJ1-4	TRBV5-5	-	-	TGTGCCAGCAGCTTGGCCCTGGCGTCCAGGAGCTATAATGAAAAACTGTTTTTT	CASSLALASRSYNEKLFF
TRBJ2-7	TRBV18	TRBD1	-	TGTGCCAGCTCACCCCGGGTGGGACAGGGGGCGGACGAGCAGTACTTC	CASSPRVGQGADEQYF
TRBJ2-1	TRBV11-3	-	-	TGTGCCAGCAGCTTATACCAGAGCTCCTACAATGAGCAGTTCTTC	CASSLYQSSYNEQFF
TRBJ2-3	TRBV28	TRBD2	-	TGTGCCAGCAGGGGAGCGGGAGGGGTTCTAGATACGCAGTATTTT	CASRGAGGVLDTQYF
TRBJ2-7	TRBV11-1	TRBD2	-	TGTGCCAGCAGCTTAGGGACTAGTTTCAACGAGCAGTACTTC	CASSLGTSFNEQYF
TRBJ2-4	TRBV19	-	once	TGTGCCAGTAGTCCCTCCGGGACGGTCAAAAACATTCAGTACTTC	CASSPSGTVKNIQYF
TRBJ1-5	TRBV5-3	TRBD1	-	TGTGCCAGAAGCTTATGGAGACAGGGGGCGCCGGGCAATCAGCCCCAGCATTTT	CARSLWRQGAPGNQPQHF
TRBJ2-5	TRBV14	TRBD1	few	TGTGCCAGCAGCCAAGTTTTGGGACAGGGAGGAGCCCAGTACTTC	CASSQVLGQGGAQYF
TRBJ2-5	TRBV18	TRBD2	-	TGTGCCAGCTCACCACTAGATTCCGCGGGAGGGCCCGGAGAGACCCAGTACTTC	CASSPLDSAGGPGETQYF
TRBJ2-7	TRBV5-1	-	many	TGCGCCAGCAGCTTGGCCAGGGCGGGTCGTTCGGGGGAGCAGTACTTC	CASSLARAGRSGEQYF
TRBJ2-1	TRBV5-4	TRBD2	-	TGTGCCAGCAGTTATAGCGGGAGGGCCGATGAGCAGTTCTTC	CASSYSGRADEQFF
TRBJ1-4	TRBV5-5	-	-	TGTGCCAGCAGCTTTACGGGTTTGGAAAAACTGTTTTTT	CASSFTGLEKLFF
TRBJ2-1	TRBV23-1	TRBD1	-	TGCGCCAGCAGTCAATCCGGTATGGGGACAGGGGATCCCCTGGGGGAATCCAATGAGCAGTTCTTC	CASSQSGMGTGDPLGESNEQFF
TRBJ2-7	TRBV7-9	-	-	TGTGCCAGCAGCCCCAGACAGACTACCTACGAGCAGTACTTC	CASSPRQTTYEQYF
TRBJ2-1	TRBV4-1	TRBD2	-	TGCGCCAGCAGCCAGGATTTAACGGGAGGGCCGGTTGAGCAGTTCTTC	CASSQDLTGGPVEQFF
TRBJ1-4	TRBV18	-	-	TGTGCCAGCTCACCAGGGGGCGCGAACGGTAATGAAAAACTGTTTTTT	CASSPGGANGNEKLFF
TRBJ2-2	TRBV10-3	-	-	TGTGCCATCAGTTTTGACAGGAACACCGGGGAGCTGTTTTTT	CAISFDRNTGELFF
TRBJ1-1	TRBV28	TRBD1	-	TGTGCCAGCAGTAAAGGACAGGTCGAGAACACTGAAGCTTTCTTT	CASSKGQVENTEAFF
TRBJ2-4	TRBV28	TRBD2	-	TGTGCCAGCCTCCCGGGGGGGGAAGGGATTCAGTACTTC	CASLPGGEGIQYF
TRBJ2-7	TRBV27	TRBD1	-	TGTGCCAGCAGTTCGGACAGGGGTCCCTACGAGCAGTACTTC	CASSSDRGPYEQYF
TRBJ2-2	TRBV19	-	few	TGTGCCAGTAGTATAGATCAGGGTGGCGGGGAGCTGTTTTTT	CASSIDQGGGELFF
TRBJ2-5	TRBV10-1	-	-	TGCGCCAGCAGTGAAGCGGATAACCAAGAGACCCAGTACTTC	CASSEADNQETQYF
TRBJ1-4	TRBV11-2	-	few	TGTGCCAGCAGCTTAGATAAGTCGGCTGGACTGTTTTTT	CASSLDKSAGLFF
TRBJ1-4	TRBV15	TRBD1	-	TGTGCCACGGGACAGGGGACTAATGAAAAACTGTTTTTT	CATGQGTNEKLFF
TRBJ2-3	TRBV6-5	-	-	TGTGCCAGCAGTTGGGCGACTAGCACAGATACGCAGTATTTT	CASSWATSTDTQYF
TRBJ2-7	TRBV7-9	-	-	TGTGCCAGCAGCTTAGCGGGACACAACTCCTACGAGCAGTACTTC	CASSLAGHNSYEQYF
TRBJ1-5	TRBV5-6	-	-	TGTGCCAGCAGCTTGAGGAGGAGTCAGCCCCAGCATTTT	CASSLRRSQPQHF
TRBJ2-1	TRBV19	TRBD1	-	TGTGCCAGTAGTACAACAGGGGGCGGGGGTGAGCAGTTCTTC	CASSTTGGGGEQFF
TRBJ2-1	TRBV5-8	TRBD2	-	TGTGCCAGCAGACAAGCGGGAGGAGGAGGGGGTGAGCAGTTCTTC	CASRQAGGGGGEQFF
TRBJ2-3	TRBV7-2	TRBD2	-	TGTGCCAGCAGCCCCGGACTAGCGGCAGATACGCAGTATTTT	CASSPGLAADTQYF
TRBJ2-2	TRBV6-5	TRBD1	-	TGTGCCAGCAGCAAAGGACAGGGGGCTTTTGGGGAGCTGTTTTTT	CASSKGQGAFGELFF
TRBJ2-4	TRBV6-1	TRBD2	-	TGTGCCAGCAGGAAGCAGCCGGGGGGGAACATTCAGTACTTC	CASRKQPGGNIQYF